This TCR beta chain was found in a study of shared clonotypes between healthy human individuals. Study results and caveats: The study generally estimated greater richness for naive than memory subsets.

The CDR3 contains 16 residues. Germline loops: CDR1 MNHEY, CDR2 SVGAGI. The junction had 9 bases not matched to a gene; V was cut back by 4 bases and J by 1 base. Comments on this clone: No antigen is known for it.

The authors loaded around 220 ng DNA, about 30,000 T cell genomes, into sorted-subset replicate PCRs. Original methodology: Filtering was not the same, since immunoSEQ gave junction-only sequences without quality scores. Repertoires were generated with immunoSEQ multiplex PCR, while TCRdb's copy carries only in-frame clones and drops some. V, J and clone size were drawn from that table, and D and trimming were deduced from the DNA. The sample has approximately 2.4 million clones, around 95% seen once. The sequence came from a man aged 18 to 29 in good health. Sequenced: naive CD4+ T cells sorted from blood. As to subset: CD45RA+ positively selected. The chain recombines TRBV6-5 with TRBJ1-1; 7 nucleotides match TRBD1. This CDR3 is CASSWRTGISNTEAFF. In DNA form, the CDR3 reads TGTGCCAGCAGTTGGAGGACAGGCATTTCGAACACTGAAGCTTTCTTT.